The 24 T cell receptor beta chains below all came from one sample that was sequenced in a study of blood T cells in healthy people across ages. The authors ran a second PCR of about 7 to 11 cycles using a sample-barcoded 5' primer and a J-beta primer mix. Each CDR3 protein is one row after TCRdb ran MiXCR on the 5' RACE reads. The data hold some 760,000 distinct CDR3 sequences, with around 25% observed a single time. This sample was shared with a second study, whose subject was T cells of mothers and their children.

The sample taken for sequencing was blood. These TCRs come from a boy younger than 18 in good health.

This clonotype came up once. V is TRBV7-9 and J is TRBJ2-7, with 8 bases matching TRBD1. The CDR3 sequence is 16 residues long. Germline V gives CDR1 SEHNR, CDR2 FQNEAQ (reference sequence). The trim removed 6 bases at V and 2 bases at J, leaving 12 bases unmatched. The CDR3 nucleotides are TGTGCCAGCAGGTTAAGCCCAGGGGGCCCCACCTACGAGCAGTACTTC. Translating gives CASRLSPGGPTYEQYF.

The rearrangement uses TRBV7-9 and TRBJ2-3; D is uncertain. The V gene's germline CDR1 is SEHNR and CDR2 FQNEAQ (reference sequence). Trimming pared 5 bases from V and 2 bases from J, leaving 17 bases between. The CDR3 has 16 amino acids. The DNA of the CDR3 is TGTGCCAGCAGCCACACCGATAGAGGCTACACAGATACGCAGTATTTT. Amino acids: CASSHTDRGYTDTQYF.

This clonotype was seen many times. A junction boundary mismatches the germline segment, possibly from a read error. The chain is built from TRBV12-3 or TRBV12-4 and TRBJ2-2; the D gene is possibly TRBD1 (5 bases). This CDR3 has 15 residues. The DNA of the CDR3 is TGTGCCAGCAGCTTAGGAACAGGGAACACCGGGGAGCTGTTTTTT. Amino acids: CASSLGTGNTGELFF.

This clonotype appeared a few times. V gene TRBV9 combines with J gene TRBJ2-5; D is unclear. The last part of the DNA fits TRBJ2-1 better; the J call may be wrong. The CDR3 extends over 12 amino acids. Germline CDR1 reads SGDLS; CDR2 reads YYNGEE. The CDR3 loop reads CASSVDGNEQFF. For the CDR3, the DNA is TGTGCCAGCAGCGTAGACGGGAATGAGCAGTTCTTC.

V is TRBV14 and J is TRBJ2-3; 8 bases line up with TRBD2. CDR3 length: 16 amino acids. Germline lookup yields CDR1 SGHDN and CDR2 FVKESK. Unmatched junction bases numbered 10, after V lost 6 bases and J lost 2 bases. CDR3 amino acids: CASSQLSGVYTDTQYF. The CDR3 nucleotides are TGTGCCAGCAGTCAACTTAGCGGGGTCTACACAGATACGCAGTATTTT.

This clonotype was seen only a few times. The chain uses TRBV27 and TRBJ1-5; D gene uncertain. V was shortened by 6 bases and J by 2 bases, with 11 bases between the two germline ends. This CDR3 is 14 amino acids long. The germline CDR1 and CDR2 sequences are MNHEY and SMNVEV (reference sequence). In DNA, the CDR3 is TGTGCCAGCAGCCGTAACTGGGGCAATCAGCCCCAGCATTTT. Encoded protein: CASSRNWGNQPQHF.

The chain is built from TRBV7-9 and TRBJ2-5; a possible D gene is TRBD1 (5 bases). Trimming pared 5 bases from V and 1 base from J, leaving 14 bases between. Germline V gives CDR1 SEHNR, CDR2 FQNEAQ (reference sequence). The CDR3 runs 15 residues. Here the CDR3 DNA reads TGTGCCAGCAGCGCCCGTGGGGCGTCCCAAGAGACCCAGTACTTC. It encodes CASSARGASQETQYF.

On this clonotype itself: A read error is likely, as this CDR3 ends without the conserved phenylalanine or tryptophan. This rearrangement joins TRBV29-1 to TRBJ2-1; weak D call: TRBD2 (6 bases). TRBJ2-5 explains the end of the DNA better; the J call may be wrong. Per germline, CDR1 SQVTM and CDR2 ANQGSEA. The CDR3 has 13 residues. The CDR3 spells CSVGLGAGETQYS. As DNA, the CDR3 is TGCAGCGTGGGTCTTGGGGCGGGGGAGACCCAGTACTCC.

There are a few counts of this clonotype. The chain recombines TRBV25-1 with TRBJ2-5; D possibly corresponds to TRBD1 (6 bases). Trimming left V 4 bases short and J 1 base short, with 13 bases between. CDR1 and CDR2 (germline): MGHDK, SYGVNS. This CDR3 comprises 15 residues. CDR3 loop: CASSASDRFQETQYF. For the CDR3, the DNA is TGTGCCAGCAGTGCATCAGACAGGTTCCAAGAGACCCAGTACTTC.

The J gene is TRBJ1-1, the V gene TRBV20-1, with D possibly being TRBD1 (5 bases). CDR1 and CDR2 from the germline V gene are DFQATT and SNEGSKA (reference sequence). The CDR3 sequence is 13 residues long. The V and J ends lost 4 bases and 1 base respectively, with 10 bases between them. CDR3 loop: CSAILGGNTEAFF. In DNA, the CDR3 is TGCAGTGCTATCTTGGGGGGGAACACTGAAGCTTTCTTT.

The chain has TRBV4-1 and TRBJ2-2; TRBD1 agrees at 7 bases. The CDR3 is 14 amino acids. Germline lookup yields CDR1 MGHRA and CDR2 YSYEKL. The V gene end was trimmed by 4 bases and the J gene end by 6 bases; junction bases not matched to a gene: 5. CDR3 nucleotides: TGCGCCAGCAGCCGAGACAGGGAGCCCGGGGAGCTGTTTTTT. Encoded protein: CASSRDREPGELFF.

CDR3 DNA: TGTGCCACCAGCAGAGTTGGCGGGGGGGCTTACGAGCAGTTCTTC. Encoded protein: CATSRVGGGAYEQFF. V gene TRBV15 combines with J gene TRBJ2-1; 9 nucleotides match TRBD2. The germline V gene encodes CDR1 LNHNV and CDR2 YYDKDF (reference sequence). This CDR3 has 15 amino acids. The trim removed 1 base at V and 10 bases at J, leaving 8 bases unmatched.

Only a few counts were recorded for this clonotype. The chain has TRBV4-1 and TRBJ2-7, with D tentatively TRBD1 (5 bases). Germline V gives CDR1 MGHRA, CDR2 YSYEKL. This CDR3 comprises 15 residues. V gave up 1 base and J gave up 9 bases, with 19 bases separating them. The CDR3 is CASSQGSAGQSVQYF. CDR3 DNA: TGCGCCAGCAGCCAAGGAAGCGCAGGGCAGTCGGTGCAGTACTTC.

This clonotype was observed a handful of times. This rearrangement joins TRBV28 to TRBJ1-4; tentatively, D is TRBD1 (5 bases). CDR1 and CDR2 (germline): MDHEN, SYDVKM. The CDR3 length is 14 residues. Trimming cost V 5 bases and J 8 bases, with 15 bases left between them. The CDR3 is CASSDRWNREKLFF. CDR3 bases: TGTGCCAGCAGTGACAGATGGAATAGGGAAAAACTGTTTTTT.

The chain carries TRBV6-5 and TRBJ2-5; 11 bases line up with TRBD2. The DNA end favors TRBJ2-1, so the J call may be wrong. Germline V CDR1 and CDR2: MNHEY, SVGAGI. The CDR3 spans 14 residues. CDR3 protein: CASRLLAGDHEQFF. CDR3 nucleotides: TGTGCCAGCAGATTACTAGCGGGAGACCATGAGCAGTTCTTC.

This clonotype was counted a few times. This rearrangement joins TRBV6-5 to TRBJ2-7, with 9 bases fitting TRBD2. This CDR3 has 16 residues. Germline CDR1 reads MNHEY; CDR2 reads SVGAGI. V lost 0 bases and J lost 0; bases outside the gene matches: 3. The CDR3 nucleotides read TGTGCCAGCAGTTACTCCCTAGCGGGAAACTCCTACGAGCAGTACTTC. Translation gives CASSYSLAGNSYEQYF.

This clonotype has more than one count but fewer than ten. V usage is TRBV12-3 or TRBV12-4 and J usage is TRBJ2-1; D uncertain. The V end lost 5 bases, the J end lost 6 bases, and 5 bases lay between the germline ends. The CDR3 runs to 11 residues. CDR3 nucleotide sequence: TGTGCCAGCAGTACCGCCAATGAGCAGTTCTTC. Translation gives CASSTANEQFF.

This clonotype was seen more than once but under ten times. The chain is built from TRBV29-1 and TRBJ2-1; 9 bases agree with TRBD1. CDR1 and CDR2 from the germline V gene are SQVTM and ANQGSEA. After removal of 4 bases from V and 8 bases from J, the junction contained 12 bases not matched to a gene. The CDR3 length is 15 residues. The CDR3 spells CSVVGWDRTGDEQFF. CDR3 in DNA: TGCAGCGTTGTGGGGTGGGATAGGACAGGGGATGAGCAGTTCTTC.

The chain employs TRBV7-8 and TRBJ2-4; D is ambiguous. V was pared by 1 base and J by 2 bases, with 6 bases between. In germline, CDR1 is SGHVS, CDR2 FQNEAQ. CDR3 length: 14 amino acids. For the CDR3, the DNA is TGTGCCAGCAGCTTAGACGGACCCAAAAACATTCAGTACTTC. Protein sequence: CASSLDGPKNIQYF. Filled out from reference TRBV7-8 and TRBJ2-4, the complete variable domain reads GAGVSQSPRYKVAKRGQDVALRCDPISGHVSLFWYQQALGQGPEFLTYFQNEAQLDKSGLPSDRFFAERPEGSVSTLKIQRTQQEDSAVYLCASSLDGPKNIQYFGAGTRLSVL.

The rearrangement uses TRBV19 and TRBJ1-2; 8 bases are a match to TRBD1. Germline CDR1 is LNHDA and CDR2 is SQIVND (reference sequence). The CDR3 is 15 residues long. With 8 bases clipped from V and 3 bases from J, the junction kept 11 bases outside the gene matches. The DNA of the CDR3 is TGTGCCAGTGCCTACTCCGGGACAGGAGACTATGGCTACACCTTC. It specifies CASAYSGTGDYGYTF.

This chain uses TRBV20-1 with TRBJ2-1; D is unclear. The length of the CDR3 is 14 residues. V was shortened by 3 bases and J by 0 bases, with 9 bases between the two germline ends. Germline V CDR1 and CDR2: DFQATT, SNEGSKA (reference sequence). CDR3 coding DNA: TGCAGTGCTAGCGGCCTGACCTCCTACAATGAGCAGTTCTTC. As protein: CSASGLTSYNEQFF.

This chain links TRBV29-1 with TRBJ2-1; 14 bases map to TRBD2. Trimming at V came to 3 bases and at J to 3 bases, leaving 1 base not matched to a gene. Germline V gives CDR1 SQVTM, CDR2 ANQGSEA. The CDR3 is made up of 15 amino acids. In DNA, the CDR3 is TGCAGCGTTGATGGGACTAGCGGGGGCTACAATGAGCAGTTCTTC. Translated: CSVDGTSGGYNEQFF.

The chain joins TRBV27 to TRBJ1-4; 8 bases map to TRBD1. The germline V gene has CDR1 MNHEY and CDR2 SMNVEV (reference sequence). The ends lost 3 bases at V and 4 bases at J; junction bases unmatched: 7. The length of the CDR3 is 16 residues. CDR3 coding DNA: TGTGCCAGCAGTTTCTGGCAGGGGGCCGGTAATGAAAAACTGTTTTTT. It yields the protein CASSFWQGAGNEKLFF.

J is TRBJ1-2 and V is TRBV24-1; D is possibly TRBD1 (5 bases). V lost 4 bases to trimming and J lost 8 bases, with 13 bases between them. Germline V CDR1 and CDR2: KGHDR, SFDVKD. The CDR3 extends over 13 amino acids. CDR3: CATSDIRGAGYTF. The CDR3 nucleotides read TGTGCCACCAGTGACATAAGGGGAGCGGGCTACACCTTC.